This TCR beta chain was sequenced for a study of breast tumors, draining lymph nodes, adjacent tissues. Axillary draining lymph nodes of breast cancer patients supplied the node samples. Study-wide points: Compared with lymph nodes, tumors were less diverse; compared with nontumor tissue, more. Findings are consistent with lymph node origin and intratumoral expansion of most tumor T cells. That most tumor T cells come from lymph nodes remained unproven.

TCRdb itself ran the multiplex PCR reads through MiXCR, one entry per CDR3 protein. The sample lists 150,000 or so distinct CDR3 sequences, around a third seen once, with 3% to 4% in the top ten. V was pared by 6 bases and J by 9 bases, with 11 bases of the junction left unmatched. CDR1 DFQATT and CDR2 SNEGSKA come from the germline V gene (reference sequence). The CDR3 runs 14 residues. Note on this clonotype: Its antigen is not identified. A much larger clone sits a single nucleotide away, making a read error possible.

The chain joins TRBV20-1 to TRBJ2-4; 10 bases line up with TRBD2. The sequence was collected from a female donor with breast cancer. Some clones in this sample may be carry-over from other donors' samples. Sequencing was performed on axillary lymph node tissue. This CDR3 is CSAPELAGLTIQYF. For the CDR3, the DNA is TGCAGTGCGCCTGAACTAGCGGGACTAACCATTCAGTACTTC.